These 23 T cell receptor beta chains came from one sample sequenced in a study of blood T cells in healthy people across ages (dated by TCRdb to between 2014 and 2016). The library relied on 5' RACE. Sequencing instrument: Illumina HiSeq 2500. The second PCR ran for roughly 6 to 11 cycles and used a J-beta primer mix along with a sample-barcoded 5' primer. The public reads were run again by TCRdb, first through fastp at Q25 and then through MiXCR, and only productive beta chains were kept. For every CDR3 protein sequence, its rows merge into one entry that carries the most common genes and DNA. This sample is represented by 850,000 to 950,000 distinct CDR3 sequences; 25% to 30% of them were singletons. The biggest ten clones account for roughly 17% of the sample. The source material was blood. These receptors were obtained from a woman aged 80 or over in good health.

This chain uses TRBV29-1 with TRBJ2-4; tentative D call: TRBD1 (6 bases). The J call may not be correct, given that the DNA end is closer to TRBJ2-5. CDR3 length equals 13 residues. CDR1 SQVTM and CDR2 ANQGSEA come from the germline V gene. CDR3 nucleotides: TGCAGCGCCTACCGCAGGGGCCAAGAGACCCAGTACTTC. Its protein is CSAYRRGQETQYF.

As for this clonotype: A read error is possible here, since a much larger clone lies one base away. The V and J genes are TRBV7-2 and TRBJ1-2; TRBD1 agrees at 11 bases. Germline CDR1 reads SGHTA; CDR2 reads FQGNSA. The CDR3 sequence is 15 residues long. This CDR3 is CARSLGRTGGNGYTF. DNA for the CDR3: TGTGCCCGCAGCTTAGGAAGGACAGGGGGCAATGGCTACACCTTC.

In this sample, this clonotype turned up a few times. The chain couples TRBV2 to TRBJ1-5; no firm D call. V lost 6 bases to trimming and J lost 2 bases, with 5 bases between them. CDR3 length: 12 residues. Germline lookup yields CDR1 SNHLY and CDR2 FYNNEI. The CDR3 bases are TGTGCCAGCAGAGTGGGCAATCAGCCCCAGCATTTT. This sequence encodes CASRVGNQPQHF.

This clonotype was picked up many times. The CDR3 reads CASSPLAVAGGRVTDTQYF. The CDR3 nucleotides read TGTGCCAGCAGCCCCCTCGCGGTAGCGGGGGGGCGGGTCACAGATACGCAGTATTTT. The rearrangement joins TRBV7-2 to TRBJ2-3, with TRBD2 identical over 11 bases. V lost 5 bases to trimming and J lost 2 bases; unmatched junction nucleotides: 15. Germline CDR1 is SGHTA and CDR2 is FQGNSA. The CDR3 spans 19 residues.

On this clonotype: A much more abundant neighbour one base away suggests this may be a read error. The chain links TRBV20-1 to TRBJ2-1; 13 nucleotides agree with TRBD2. Germline CDR1 is DFQATT and CDR2 is SNEGSKA (reference sequence). V lost 6 bases, J lost 13 bases, and 6 bases stayed unmatched. This CDR3 region has 12 residues. The CDR3 protein is CSASRTSGGQFF. The CDR3 coding sequence is TGCAGTGCCAGTCGGACTAGCGGGGGCCAGTTCTTC.

This clonotype was picked up many times. The chain recombines TRBV7-2 with TRBJ2-5; maybe TRBD2 (5 bases). Deletions cut 5 bases from V and 5 bases from J, with 15 bases between. The CDR3 length is 14 residues. The germline V gene has CDR1 SGHTA and CDR2 FQGNSA. The CDR3 nucleotides read TGTGCCAGCAGCCCGGCGAGGGCGACGGAGACCCAGTACTTC. Translating gives CASSPARATETQYF.

This clonotype was seen repeatedly, ten times or more. The J gene is TRBJ2-3, the V gene TRBV5-6; D is unclear. The germline V and J ends were trimmed by 2 bases and 3 bases, with 10 bases remaining between them. Germline V gene data show CDR1 as SGHDT and CDR2 as YYEEEE. The CDR3 runs 14 residues. CDR3 nucleotide sequence: TGTGCCAGCAGCTTTGTTAGAGGAACAGATACGCAGTATTTT. Protein sequence: CASSFVRGTDTQYF.

This clonotype was seen at least ten times. J is TRBJ1-2 and V is TRBV20-1; D is perhaps TRBD1 (5 bases). The CDR3 extends over 11 amino acids. Germline loops: CDR1 DFQATT, CDR2 SNEGSKA (reference sequence). Trimming left V 3 bases short and J 7 bases short, with 9 bases between. The CDR3 protein is CSARGGSGYTF. CDR3 DNA sequence: TGCAGTGCTAGGGGGGGATCTGGCTACACCTTC.

This chain connects TRBV7-2 to TRBJ2-1, with 8 bases identical to TRBD1. TRBJ2-7 matches the DNA end more closely, so the J call is doubtful. Germline lookup yields CDR1 SGHTA and CDR2 FQGNSA. This CDR3 spans 16 amino acids. CDR3 in DNA: TGTGCCAGCAGCTTTTTCGGGACAGGACTCTACAATGAGCAGTACTTC. Encoded protein: CASSFFGTGLYNEQYF.

This clonotype was recorded at least ten times. V and J are TRBV14 and TRBJ2-1; no clear D. This CDR3 is built from 15 residues. Trimming left V 4 bases short and J 6 bases short, with 16 bases between. Per the germline V gene, CDR1 is SGHDN and CDR2 is FVKESK. The CDR3 sequence: CASSPLGRTFNEQFF. CDR3 DNA sequence: TGTGCCAGCAGCCCGCTCGGACGGACGTTCAATGAGCAGTTCTTC.

The chain uses TRBV6-6 and TRBJ1-5; the match to TRBD1 covers 10 bases. The germline gives CDR1 MNHNY, CDR2 SVGAGI (reference sequence). The CDR3 is made up of 15 amino acids. V was pared by 2 bases and J by 4 bases, with 2 bases of the junction left unmatched. CDR3 region: CASSYRTGGNQPQHF. CDR3 bases: TGTGCCAGCAGTTACCGGACAGGGGGGAATCAGCCCCAGCATTTT.

In this sample, this clonotype turned up a few times. This is likely a read error, given that the CDR3 carries no conserved phenylalanine or tryptophan at its end. The V call is TRBV5-1, the J call TRBJ2-5, with D possibly matching TRBD2 (5 bases). The germline V gene encodes CDR1 SGHRS and CDR2 YFSETQ. V gave up 0 bases and J gave up 5 bases, with 11 bases separating them. The CDR3 length is 14 residues. The chain's CDR3 is CASSLAGNGETQYL. For the CDR3, the DNA is TGCGCCAGCAGCTTGGCCGGGAATGGGGAGACCCAGTACTTA.

A word on this clonotype: A much larger clone lies one base from this, so it may be a read error. This sequence joins TRBV7-9 and TRBJ2-1, with 7 bases matching TRBD1. The germline gives CDR1 SEHNR, CDR2 FQNEAQ (reference sequence). This CDR3 has 15 amino acids. The V and J ends lost 1 base and 6 bases, in that order; junction bases with no gene match: 6. This CDR3 is CASSLEGGNCNEQFF. CDR3 in DNA: TGTGCCAGCAGCTTAGAAGGGGGCAACTGCAATGAGCAGTTCTTC. The full variable domain, with the rest looked up from reference TRBV7-9 and TRBJ2-1, is DTGVSQNPRHKITKRGQNVTFRCDPISEHNRLYWYRQTLGQGPEFLTYFQNEAQLEKSRLLSDRFSAERPKGSFSTLEIQRTEQGDSAMYLCASSLEGGNCNEQFFGPGTRLTVL.

This clonotype was seen at least ten times. The CDR3 nucleotides read TGTGCCAGCAGTTTGTGGGGAGGAGGGCTCACCGCAGATACGCAGTATTTT. This translates into CASSLWGGGLTADTQYF. This chain links TRBV27 with TRBJ2-3, with D possibly matching TRBD2 (6 bases). The CDR3 consists of 17 residues. V lost 3 bases, J lost 4 bases, and 20 bases lay in between. Germline V gives CDR1 MNHEY, CDR2 SMNVEV (reference sequence).

V usage is TRBV20-1 and J usage is TRBJ2-7; the D gene is possibly TRBD1 (6 bases). The germline V and J ends were trimmed by 7 bases and 6 bases, with 22 bases remaining between them. The CDR3 extends over 14 amino acids. Germline-derived CDR1 and CDR2 are DFQATT and SNEGSKA (reference sequence). DNA for the CDR3: TGCAGTGGTAGGGGCAGGGGTCCTTTGGGCGAGCAGTACTTC. It is translated as CSGRGRGPLGEQYF.

This clonotype was seen many times. Here the CDR3 reads CASAATGADYYGYTF. As DNA, the CDR3 is TGCGCCAGCGCTGCGACAGGGGCTGACTACTATGGCTACACCTTC. V usage is TRBV5-1 and J usage is TRBJ1-2, with TRBD1 matching 8 bases. With 7 bases clipped from V and 3 bases from J, the junction kept 11 bases outside the gene matches. The CDR3 is 15 residues long. Germline CDR1 and CDR2: SGHRS and YFSETQ. Full variable domain (outside the CDR3, taken from reference TRBV5-1 and TRBJ1-2): KAGVTQTPRYLIKTRGQQVTLSCSPISGHRSVSWYQQTPGQGLQFLFEYFSETQRNKGNFPGRFSGRQFSNSRSEMNVSTLELGDSALYLCASAATGADYYGYTFGSGTRLTVV.

The rearrangement uses TRBV6-1 and TRBJ2-7; D might be TRBD1 (5 bases). Between the trimmed V and J ends, which lost 1 base and 2 bases, there was a span of 21 bases. This CDR3 has 18 residues. The V gene's germline CDR1 is MNHNS and CDR2 SASEGT. The CDR3 nucleotides are TGTGCCAGCAGTGAAGAAAGGACACAACCTAATCCCCCCTACGAGCAGTACTTC. This gives the protein CASSEERTQPNPPYEQYF.

At least ten counts were recorded for this clonotype. This sequence joins TRBV20-1 and TRBJ2-7; 8 nucleotides agree with TRBD1. The V gene end was trimmed by 5 bases and the J gene end by 5 bases; junction bases not matched to a gene: 8. The germline V gene encodes CDR1 DFQATT and CDR2 SNEGSKA (reference sequence). The CDR3 extends over 13 amino acids. The CDR3 coding sequence is TGCAGTGCTCCGACAGGGGTTGGGAACGAGCAGTACTTC. Protein sequence: CSAPTGVGNEQYF.

Turning to this clonotype: Being one base from a much bigger clone, this may be a read error. The chain links TRBV7-2 to TRBJ1-5; 10 positions match TRBD1. The CDR3 is 14 amino acids. CDR1 SGHTA and CDR2 FQGNSA come from the germline V gene. CDR3: CASSSRQGAPPRHF. The CDR3 DNA is TGTGCCAGCAGCTCCCGACAGGGGGCCCCTCCCCGGCATTTT.

The rearrangement links TRBV7-2 to TRBJ2-2; possibly TRBD1 for D (5 bases). Deletions cut 2 bases from V and 6 bases from J, with 13 bases between. The CDR3 runs 15 residues. Germline CDR1 reads SGHTA; CDR2 reads FQGNSA. Here the CDR3 reads CASSLKLRGAGELFF. The CDR3 nucleotides read TGTGCCAGCAGCTTAAAATTAAGGGGTGCCGGGGAGCTGTTTTTT.

This clonotype was detected ten times or more. The chain recombines TRBV24-1 with TRBJ2-1; a weak D match, TRBD1 (5 bases). Germline CDR1 is KGHDR and CDR2 is SFDVKD. This CDR3 region has 16 residues. V was trimmed by 2 bases and J by 6 bases, leaving 16 bases between them. CDR3 residues: CATSDSRVPHGNEQFF. DNA for the CDR3: TGTGCCACCAGTGATTCCAGGGTCCCCCATGGCAATGAGCAGTTCTTC.

This clonotype was observed many times. The chain has TRBV2 and TRBJ2-1; 8 bases map to TRBD1. The V segment lost 3 bases and the J segment 1 base; nucleotides outside the gene matches: 2. CDR3 length: 15 residues. Germline loops: CDR1 SNHLY, CDR2 FYNNEI. CDR3 loop: CASSDQGASYNEQFF. Here the CDR3 DNA reads TGTGCCAGCAGTGACCAGGGGGCATCCTACAATGAGCAGTTCTTC.

This clonotype was detected once. The chain carries TRBV19 and TRBJ1-5, with D unresolved. Between the trimmed V and J ends, which lost 4 bases and 10 bases, there was a span of 14 bases. CDR3 length: 13 amino acids. In germline, CDR1 is LNHDA, CDR2 SQIVND (reference sequence). The CDR3 protein is CASSRKASGPQHF. The CDR3 nucleotides read TGTGCCAGTAGTAGGAAGGCCTCAGGACCCCAGCATTTT.